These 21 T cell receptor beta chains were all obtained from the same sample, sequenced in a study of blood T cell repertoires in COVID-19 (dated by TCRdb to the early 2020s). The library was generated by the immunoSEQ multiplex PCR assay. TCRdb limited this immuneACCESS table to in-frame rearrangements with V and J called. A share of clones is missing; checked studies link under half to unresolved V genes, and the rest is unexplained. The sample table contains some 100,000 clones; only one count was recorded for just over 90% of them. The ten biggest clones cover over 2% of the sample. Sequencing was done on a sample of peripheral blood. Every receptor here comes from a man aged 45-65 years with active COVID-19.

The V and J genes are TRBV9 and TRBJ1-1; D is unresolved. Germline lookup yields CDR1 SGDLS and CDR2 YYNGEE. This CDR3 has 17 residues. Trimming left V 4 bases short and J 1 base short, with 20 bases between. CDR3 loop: CASSPAEGWVRNTEAFF. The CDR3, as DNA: TGTGCCAGCAGCCCCGCCGAGGGCTGGGTTCGGAACACTGAAGCTTTCTTT. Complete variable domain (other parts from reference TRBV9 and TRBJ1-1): DSGVTQTPKHLITATGQRVTLRCSPRSGDLSVYWYQQSLDQGLQFLIQYYNGEERAKGNILERFSAQQFPDLHSELNLSSLELGDSALYFCASSPAEGWVRNTEAFFGQGTRLTVV.

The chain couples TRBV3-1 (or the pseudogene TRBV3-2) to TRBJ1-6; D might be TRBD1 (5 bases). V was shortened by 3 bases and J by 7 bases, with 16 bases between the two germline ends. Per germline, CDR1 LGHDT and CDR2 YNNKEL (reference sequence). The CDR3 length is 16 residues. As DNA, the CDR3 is TGTGCCAGCAGCCATTCGTCGGGGGGTGGAAATTCACCCCTCCACTTT. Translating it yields CASSHSSGGGNSPLHF.

The CDR3 DNA reads TGTGCCAGCAATACTAATTTAGCCAAAAACATTCAGTACTTC. Translation gives CASNTNLAKNIQYF. The chain has TRBV6-5 and TRBJ2-4; D unresolved. Germline V gene data show CDR1 as MNHEY and CDR2 as SVGAGI. This CDR3 has 14 amino acids. Trimming shortened V by 7 bases and J by 0 bases, and 10 bases separated the two germline ends.

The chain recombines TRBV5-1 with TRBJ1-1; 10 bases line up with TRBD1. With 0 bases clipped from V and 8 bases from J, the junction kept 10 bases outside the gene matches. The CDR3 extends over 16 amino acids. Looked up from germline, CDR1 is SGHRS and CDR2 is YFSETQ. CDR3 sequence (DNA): TGCGCCAGCAGCTTGGCGACGGGACAGGGGCCGGGGGAAGCTTTCTTT. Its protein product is CASSLATGQGPGEAFF.

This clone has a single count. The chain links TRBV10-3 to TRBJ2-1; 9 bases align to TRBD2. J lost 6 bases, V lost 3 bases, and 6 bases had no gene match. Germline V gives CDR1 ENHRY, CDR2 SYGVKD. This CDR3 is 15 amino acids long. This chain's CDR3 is CAISDGTSSTNEQFF. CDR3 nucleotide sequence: TGTGCCATCAGTGATGGGACTAGCTCCACCAATGAGCAGTTCTTC.

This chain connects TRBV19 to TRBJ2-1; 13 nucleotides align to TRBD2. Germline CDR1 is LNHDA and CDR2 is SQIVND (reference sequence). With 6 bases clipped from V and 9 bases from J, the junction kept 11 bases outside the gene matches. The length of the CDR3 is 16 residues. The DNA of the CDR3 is TGTGCCAGTAGCTTGATAACTAGCGGGAGGGGTGTTGAGCAGTTCTTC. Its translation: CASSLITSGRGVEQFF.

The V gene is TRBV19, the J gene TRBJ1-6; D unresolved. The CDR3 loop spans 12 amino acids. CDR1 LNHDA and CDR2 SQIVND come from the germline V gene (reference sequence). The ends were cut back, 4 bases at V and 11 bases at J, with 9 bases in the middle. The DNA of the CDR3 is TGTGCCAGTAGTAGGCAGGCTGCACCCCTCCACTTT. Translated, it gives CASSRQAAPLHF.

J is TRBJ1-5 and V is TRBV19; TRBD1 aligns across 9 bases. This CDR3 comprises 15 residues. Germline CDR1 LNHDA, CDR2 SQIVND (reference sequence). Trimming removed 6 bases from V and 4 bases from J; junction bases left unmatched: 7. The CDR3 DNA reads TGTGCCAGTAGCCTGGACAGGGGCGAAAATCAGCCCCAGCATTTT. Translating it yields CASSLDRGENQPQHF.

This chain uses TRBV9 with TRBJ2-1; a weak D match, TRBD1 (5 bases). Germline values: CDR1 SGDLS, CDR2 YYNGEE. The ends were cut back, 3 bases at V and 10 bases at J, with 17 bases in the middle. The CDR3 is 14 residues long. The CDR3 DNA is TGTGCCAGCAGCGGCCAGCAGGGTTCGGTGGAGCAGTTCTTC. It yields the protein CASSGQQGSVEQFF.

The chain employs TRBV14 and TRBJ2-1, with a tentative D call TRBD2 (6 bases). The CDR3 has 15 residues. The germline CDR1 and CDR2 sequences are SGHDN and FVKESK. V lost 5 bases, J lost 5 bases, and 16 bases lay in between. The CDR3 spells CASSALGREDNEQFF. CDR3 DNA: TGTGCCAGCAGCGCCCTGGGCAGGGAGGACAATGAGCAGTTCTTC.

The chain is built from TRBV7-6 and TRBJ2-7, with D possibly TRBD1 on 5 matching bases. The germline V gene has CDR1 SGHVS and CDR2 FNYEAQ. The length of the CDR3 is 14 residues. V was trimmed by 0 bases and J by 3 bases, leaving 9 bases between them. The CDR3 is CASSLAAGNYEQYF. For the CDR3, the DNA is TGTGCCAGCAGCTTAGCGGCAGGGAACTACGAGCAGTACTTC.

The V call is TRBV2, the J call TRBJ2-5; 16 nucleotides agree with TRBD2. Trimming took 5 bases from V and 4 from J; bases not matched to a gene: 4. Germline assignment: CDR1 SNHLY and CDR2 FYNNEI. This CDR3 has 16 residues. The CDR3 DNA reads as TGTGCCAGCAGTTCGGGACTAGCGGGGGGGCGAGAGACCCAGTACTTC. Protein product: CASSSGLAGGRETQYF.

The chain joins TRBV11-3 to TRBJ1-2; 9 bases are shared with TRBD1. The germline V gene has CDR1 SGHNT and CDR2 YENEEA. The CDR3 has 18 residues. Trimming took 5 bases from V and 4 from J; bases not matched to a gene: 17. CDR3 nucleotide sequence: TGTGCCAGCAGCCCAACAACGTCGGGGGGACAGGGTCTCTATGGCTACACCTTC. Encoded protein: CASSPTTSGGQGLYGYTF.

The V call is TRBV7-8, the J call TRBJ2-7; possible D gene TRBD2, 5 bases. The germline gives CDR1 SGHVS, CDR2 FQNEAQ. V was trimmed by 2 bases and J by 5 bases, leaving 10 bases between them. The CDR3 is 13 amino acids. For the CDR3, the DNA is TGTGCCAGCAGCTTAACTAGTTTCAACGAGCAGTACTTC. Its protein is CASSLTSFNEQYF. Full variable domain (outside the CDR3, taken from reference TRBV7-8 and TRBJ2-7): GAGVSQSPRYKVAKRGQDVALRCDPISGHVSLFWYQQALGQGPEFLTYFQNEAQLDKSGLPSDRFFAERPEGSVSTLKIQRTQQEDSAVYLCASSLTSFNEQYFGPGTRLTVT.

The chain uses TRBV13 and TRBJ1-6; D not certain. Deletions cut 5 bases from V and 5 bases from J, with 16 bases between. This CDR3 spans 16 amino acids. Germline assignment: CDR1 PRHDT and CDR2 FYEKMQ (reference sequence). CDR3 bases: TGTGCCAGCAGCCAAACCGGAGGGCCCGATAATTCACCCCTCCACTTT. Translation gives CASSQTGGPDNSPLHF. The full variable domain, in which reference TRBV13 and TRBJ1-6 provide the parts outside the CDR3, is AAGVIQSPRHLIKEKRETATLKCYPIPRHDTVYWYQQGPGQDPQFLISFYEKMQSDKGSIPDRFSAQQFSDYHSELNMSSLELGDSALYFCASSQTGGPDNSPLHFGNGTRLTVT.

CDR3 DNA sequence: TGTGCCAGCAGCTTGGTCAGACTAGAGACCCAGTACTTC. Amino acid sequence: CASSLVRLETQYF. This chain joins TRBV7-2 and TRBJ2-5; D not certain. CDR1 and CDR2 from the germline V gene are SGHTA and FQGNSA. The germline V and J ends were trimmed by 3 bases and 4 bases, with 9 bases remaining between them. This CDR3 is 13 amino acids long.

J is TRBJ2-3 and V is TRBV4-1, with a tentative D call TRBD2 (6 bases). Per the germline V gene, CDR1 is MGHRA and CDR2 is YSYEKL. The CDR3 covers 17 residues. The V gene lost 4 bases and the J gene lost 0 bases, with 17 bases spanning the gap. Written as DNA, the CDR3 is TGCGCCAGCAGCCTACTCGGGCTAGCGTACAGCACAGATACGCAGTATTTT. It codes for CASSLLGLAYSTDTQYF.

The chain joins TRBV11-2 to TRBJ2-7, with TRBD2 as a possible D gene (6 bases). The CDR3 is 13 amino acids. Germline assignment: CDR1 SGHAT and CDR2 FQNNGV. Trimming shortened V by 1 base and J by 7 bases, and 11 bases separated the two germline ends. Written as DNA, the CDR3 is TGTGCCAGCAGCTTAGGGATGGCGGGGGAGCAGTACTTC. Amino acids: CASSLGMAGEQYF.

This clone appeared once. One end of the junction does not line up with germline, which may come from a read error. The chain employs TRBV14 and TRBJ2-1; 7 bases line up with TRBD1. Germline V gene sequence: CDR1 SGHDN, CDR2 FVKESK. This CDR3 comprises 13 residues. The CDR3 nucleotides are TGTGCCAGCAGCGCCGTCAATCGACAGGGTATGGTCTTC. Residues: CASSAVNRQGMVF.

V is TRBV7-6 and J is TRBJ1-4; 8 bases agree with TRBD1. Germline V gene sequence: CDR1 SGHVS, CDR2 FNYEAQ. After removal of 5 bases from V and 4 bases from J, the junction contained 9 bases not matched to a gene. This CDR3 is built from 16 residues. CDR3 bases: TGTGCCAGCAGCCCCCTCGCGGGACAGGATAATGAAAAACTGTTTTTT. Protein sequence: CASSPLAGQDNEKLFF.

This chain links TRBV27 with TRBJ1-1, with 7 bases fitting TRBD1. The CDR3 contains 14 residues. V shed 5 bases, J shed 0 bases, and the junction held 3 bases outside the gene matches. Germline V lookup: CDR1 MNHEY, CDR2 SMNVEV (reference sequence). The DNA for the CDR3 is TGTGCCAGCAGTGGGACAGAGTTGAACACTGAAGCTTTCTTT. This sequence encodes CASSGTELNTEAFF.